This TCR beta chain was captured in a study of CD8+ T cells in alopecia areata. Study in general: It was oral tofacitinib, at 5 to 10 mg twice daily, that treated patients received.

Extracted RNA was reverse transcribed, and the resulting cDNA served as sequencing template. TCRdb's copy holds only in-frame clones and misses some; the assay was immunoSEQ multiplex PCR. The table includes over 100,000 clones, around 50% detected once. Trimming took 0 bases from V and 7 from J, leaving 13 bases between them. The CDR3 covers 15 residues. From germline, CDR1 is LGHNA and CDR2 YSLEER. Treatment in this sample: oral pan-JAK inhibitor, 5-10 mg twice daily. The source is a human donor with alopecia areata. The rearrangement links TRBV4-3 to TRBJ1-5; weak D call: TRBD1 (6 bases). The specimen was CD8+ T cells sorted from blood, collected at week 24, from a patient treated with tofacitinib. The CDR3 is CASSQDGTLEQPQHF. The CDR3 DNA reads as TGCGCCAGCAGCCAAGATGGGACATTGGAGCAGCCCCAGCATTTT.